The entry below describes one TCR beta chain. Its matching antigen is unknown. The record originates from a study of cytomegalovirus exposure and HLA in healthy donors. V trimming: 5 bases; J trimming: 14 bases; junction bases outside the gene matches: 12. Looked up from germline, CDR1 is MNHEY and CDR2 is SVGAGI. The CDR3 sequence is 15 residues long. Points from the study as a whole: There were a few CMV-associated chains whose specificity for CMV antigens was confirmed in vitro. Sequencing likely caused a cluster of highly shared sequence variants. Most TCR sequences were rare, but some public TCRs occurred in many donors.

Vbeta (60) and Jbeta (13) primers were used in the PCR. Generated by immunoSEQ multiplex PCR, the TCRdb table keeps only in-frame clones and is missing some. The sample lists fewer than 200,000 clones, 76% occurring once. The source of this sequence is a female donor in good health and CMV-seronegative. The specimen was PBMCs. This chain connects TRBV6-5 to TRBJ1-6, with 10 bases that match TRBD1. Here the CDR3 DNA reads TGTGCCAGCAGTGCCGTGACAGGGGGCGAATGGGCCCTCCACTTT. Protein sequence: CASSAVTGGEWALHF.